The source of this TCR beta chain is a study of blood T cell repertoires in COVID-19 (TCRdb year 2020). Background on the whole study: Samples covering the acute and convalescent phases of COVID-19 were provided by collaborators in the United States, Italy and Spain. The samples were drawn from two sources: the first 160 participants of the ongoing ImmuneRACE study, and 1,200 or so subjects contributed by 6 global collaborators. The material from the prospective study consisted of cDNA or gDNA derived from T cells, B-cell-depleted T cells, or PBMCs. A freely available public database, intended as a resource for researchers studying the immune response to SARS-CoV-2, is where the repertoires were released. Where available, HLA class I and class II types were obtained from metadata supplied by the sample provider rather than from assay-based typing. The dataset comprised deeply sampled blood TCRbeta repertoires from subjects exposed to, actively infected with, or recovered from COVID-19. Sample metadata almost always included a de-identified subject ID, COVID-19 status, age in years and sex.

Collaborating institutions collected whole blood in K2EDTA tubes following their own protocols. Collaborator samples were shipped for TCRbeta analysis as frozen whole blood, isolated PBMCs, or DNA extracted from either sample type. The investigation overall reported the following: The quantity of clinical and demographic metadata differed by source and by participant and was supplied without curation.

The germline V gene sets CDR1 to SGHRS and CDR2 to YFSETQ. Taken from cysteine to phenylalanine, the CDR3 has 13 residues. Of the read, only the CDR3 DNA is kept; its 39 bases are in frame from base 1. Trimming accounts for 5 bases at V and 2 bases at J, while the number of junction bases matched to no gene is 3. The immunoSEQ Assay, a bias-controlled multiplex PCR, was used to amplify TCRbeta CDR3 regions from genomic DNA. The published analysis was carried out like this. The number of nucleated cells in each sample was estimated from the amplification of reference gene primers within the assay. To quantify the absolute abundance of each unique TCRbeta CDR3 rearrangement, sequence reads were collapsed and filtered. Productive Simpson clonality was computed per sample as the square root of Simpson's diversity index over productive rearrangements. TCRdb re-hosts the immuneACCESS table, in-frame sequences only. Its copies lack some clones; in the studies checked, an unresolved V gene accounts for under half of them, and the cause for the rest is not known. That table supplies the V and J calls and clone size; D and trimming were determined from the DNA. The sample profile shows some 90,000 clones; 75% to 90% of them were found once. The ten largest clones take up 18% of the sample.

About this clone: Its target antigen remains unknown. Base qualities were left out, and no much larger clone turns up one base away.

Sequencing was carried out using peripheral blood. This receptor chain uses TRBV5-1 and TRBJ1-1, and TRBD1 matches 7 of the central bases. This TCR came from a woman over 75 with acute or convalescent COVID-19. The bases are TGCGCCAGCAGAGGACAGGCCAACACTGAAGCTTTCTTT. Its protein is CASRGQANTEAFF.